Listed below are T cell receptor beta chains from one sample, sequenced in a study of OX40 agonist ivuxolimab in advanced cancers. The repertoire was sequenced with immunoSEQ multiplex PCR; TCRdb's copy has only in-frame clones and lacks some. The data show over 30,000 clones, with about four fifths seen just once and roughly 2.5% held by the top ten. Sample: CD4+ or CD8+ T cells sorted from blood, taken in a trial of the OX40 agonist ivuxolimab. Receptors originate from an adult with an advanced solid tumor such as melanoma, head and neck, liver or kidney cancer. The CDR3 runs from the conserved cysteine through the conserved F or W. A D gene is named only where the DNA matches it firmly. The size entry is marked missing in some rows and otherwise reads once, few, many or a size class.

D gene,V gene,clone size,J gene,CDR3 protein,CDR3 DNA
NA,TRBV2,NA,TRBJ2-1,CASKRGEGPSSYNEQFF,TGTGCCTCCAAGAGGGGGGAGGGCCCGAGCTCCTACAATGAGCAGTTCTTC
TRBD2,TRBV10-3,NA,TRBJ2-7,CAITPASGSYEQYF,TGTGCCATCACTCCTGCTAGCGGGAGCTACGAGCAGTACTTC
NA,TRBV7-3,NA,TRBJ2-2,CASSRDIAGELFF,TGTGCCAGCAGCCGGGACATCGCCGGGGAGCTGTTTTTT
TRBD1,TRBV5-1,NA,TRBJ1-1,CASSLTGGLYTEAFF,TGCGCCAGCAGCTTAACAGGGGGACTTTACACTGAAGCTTTCTTT
NA,TRBV7-8,once,TRBJ1-5,CASSFFGTHSNQPQHF,TGTGCCAGCAGCTTTTTCGGGACACATAGCAATCAGCCCCAGCATTTT
NA,TRBV6-5,NA,TRBJ1-1,CASSSGTLNTEAFF,TGTGCCAGCAGTTCCGGGACACTGAACACTGAAGCTTTCTTT
NA,TRBV19,NA,TRBJ1-2,CASSHQGFVVENYGYTF,TGTGCCAGTAGTCATCAGGGGTTCGTTGTTGAGAACTATGGCTACACCTTC
NA,TRBV27,NA,TRBJ2-6,CASRSLSGANVLTF,TGTGCCAGTAGAAGCCTCTCTGGGGCCAACGTCCTGACTTTC
NA,TRBV27,NA,TRBJ1-1,CASSLSQGMNTEAFF,TGTGCCAGCAGTTTATCGCAGGGGATGAACACTGAAGCTTTCTTT
TRBD2,TRBV7-3,NA,TRBJ2-3,CASSLRGSGRAVDTQYF,TGTGCCAGCAGCTTAAGGGGGAGCGGGAGGGCCGTAGATACGCAGTATTTT
NA,TRBV7-8,NA,TRBJ1-4,CASSPSGRTNEKLFF,TGTGCCAGCAGCCCATCAGGGAGAACTAATGAAAAACTGTTTTTT
NA,TRBV5-1,NA,TRBJ1-3,CASSFGSGNTIYF,TGCGCCAGCAGCTTCGGCTCTGGAAACACCATATATTTT
NA,TRBV11-3,NA,TRBJ2-7,CASQLRGSGKQYF,TGTGCCAGCCAGTTGAGGGGCAGCGGAAAGCAGTACTTC
TRBD1,TRBV19,once,TRBJ1-2,CASSRDSSIYGYTF,TGTGCCAGTAGTAGGGACAGTTCCATCTATGGCTACACCTTC
NA,TRBV6-1,NA,TRBJ2-2,CASSEDGWQPGTGELFF,TGTGCCAGCAGTGAAGACGGCTGGCAGCCGGGAACCGGGGAGCTGTTTTTT
NA,TRBV7-2,NA,TRBJ1-3,CASSSGLYGDTIYF,TGTGCCAGCAGTTCGGGACTCTACGGGGACACCATATATTTT
NA,TRBV9,NA,TRBJ2-1,CASTREWGSYNEQFF,TGTGCCAGCACCAGAGAGTGGGGTTCATACAATGAGCAGTTCTTC
NA,TRBV7-9,once,TRBJ1-6,CASSFYRASSYNSPLHF,TGTGCCAGCAGCTTTTACAGGGCGAGCTCCTATAATTCACCCCTCCACTTT
TRBD2,TRBV11-2,NA,TRBJ2-1,CASSKDRGGRNYNEQFF,TGTGCCAGCAGCAAAGACCGGGGCGGGAGGAACTACAATGAGCAGTTCTTC
TRBD1,TRBV4-3,NA,TRBJ1-4,CASSQGGTGNEKLFF,TGCGCCAGCAGCCAAGGGGGGACAGGGAATGAAAAACTGTTTTTT
TRBD1,TRBV6-6,NA,TRBJ1-6,CASRRSQGRNSPLHF,TGTGCCAGCAGAAGATCACAGGGGAGGAATTCACCCCTCCACTTT
NA,TRBV5-3,NA,TRBJ1-2,CARRSRTKTNGYTF,TGTGCCAGAAGATCTAGAACCAAAACCAATGGCTACACCTTC
TRBD2,TRBV5-1,few,TRBJ2-5,CASSLAAGMRETQYF,TGCGCCAGCAGCTTGGCAGCGGGAATGCGGGAGACCCAGTACTTC
TRBD2,TRBV7-2,NA,TRBJ2-1,CASSSVLAGGNEQFF,TGTGCCAGCAGCTCCGTTCTAGCGGGAGGAAATGAGCAGTTCTTC
TRBD1,TRBV6-5,once,TRBJ1-6,CASNGPGGGNSPLHF,TGTGCCAGCAACGGACCAGGGGGCGGAAATTCACCCCTCCACTTT
NA,TRBV28,NA,TRBJ1-3,CASSLGWAVGNTIYF,TGTGCCAGCAGTTTAGGGTGGGCGGTGGGAAACACCATATATTTT
NA,TRBV5-6,NA,TRBJ2-5,CASSLGDEETQYF,TGTGCCAGCAGCCTGGGAGACGAAGAGACCCAGTACTTC
TRBD2,TRBV27,NA,TRBJ2-1,CASSSGRMFGDEQFF,TGTGCCAGCAGTAGCGGGAGGATGTTCGGGGATGAGCAGTTCTTC
NA,TRBV18,NA,TRBJ1-2,CASSPSGSTGNYGYTF,TGTGCCAGCTCACCTTCAGGGTCAACCGGTAACTATGGCTACACCTTC
TRBD1,TRBV5-5,NA,TRBJ1-3,CASSLEGTGLGNTIYF,TGTGCCAGCAGCTTGGAGGGGACAGGGCTCGGAAACACCATATATTTT
TRBD2,TRBV2,NA,TRBJ2-7,CASTLGGWEQYF,TGTGCCAGCACCTTGGGGGGGTGGGAGCAGTACTTC
NA,TRBV5-4,NA,TRBJ1-6,CASSSSSSYNSPLHF,TGTGCCAGCAGCTCCTCAAGCTCCTATAATTCACCCCTCCACTTT
NA,TRBV6-4,NA,TRBJ1-2,CASSESGYGYTF,TGTGCCAGCAGTGAATCCGGGTATGGCTACACCTTC
NA,TRBV30,NA,TRBJ1-1,CAWSVRNPVRGAGMNTEAFF,TGTGCCTGGAGTGTACGAAACCCGGTTAGGGGGGCTGGTATGAACACTGAAGCTTTCTTT
TRBD1,TRBV7-2,NA,TRBJ2-1,CASSLGPGQGSNEQFF,TGTGCCAGCAGCTTAGGACCGGGACAGGGTTCGAATGAGCAGTTCTTC
TRBD1,TRBV28,NA,TRBJ1-4,CASWGRGWEKLFF,TGTGCCAGCTGGGGCAGGGGGTGGGAAAAACTGTTTTTT
TRBD1,TRBV6-1,NA,TRBJ2-7,CASSWDSSYEQYF,TGTGCCAGCAGTTGGGACAGCTCCTACGAGCAGTACTTC
TRBD1,TRBV7-2,NA,TRBJ2-3,CASSRDRITDTQYF,TGTGCCAGCAGCCGGGACAGGATCACAGATACGCAGTATTTT
NA,TRBV6-5,NA,TRBJ2-7,CASSYTYGTSYEQYF,TGTGCCAGCAGTTACACATACGGGACTTCTTACGAGCAGTACTTC
NA,TRBV7-2,NA,TRBJ2-2,CASSPRGLLNTGELFF,TGTGCCAGCAGCCCCCGGGGCTTATTGAACACCGGGGAGCTGTTTTTT